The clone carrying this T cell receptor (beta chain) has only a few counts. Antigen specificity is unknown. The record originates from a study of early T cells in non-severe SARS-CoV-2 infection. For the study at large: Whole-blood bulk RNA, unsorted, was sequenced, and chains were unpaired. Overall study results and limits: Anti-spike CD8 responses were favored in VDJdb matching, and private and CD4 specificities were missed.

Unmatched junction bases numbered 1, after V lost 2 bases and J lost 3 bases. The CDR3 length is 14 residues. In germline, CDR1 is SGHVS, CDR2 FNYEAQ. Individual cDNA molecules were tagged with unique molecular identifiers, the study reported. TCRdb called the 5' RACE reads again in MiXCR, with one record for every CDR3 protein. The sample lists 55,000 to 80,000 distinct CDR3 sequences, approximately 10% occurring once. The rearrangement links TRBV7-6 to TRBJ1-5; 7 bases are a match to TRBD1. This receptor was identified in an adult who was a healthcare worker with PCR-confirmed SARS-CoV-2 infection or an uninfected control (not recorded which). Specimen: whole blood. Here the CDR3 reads CASSLTGDNQPQHF. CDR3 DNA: TGTGCCAGCAGCTTAACAGGGGACAATCAGCCCCAGCATTTT.